This T cell receptor beta chain came from a study of PD-1 blockade in classical Hodgkin lymphoma. General study results and limits: The diversity seen at baseline in complete responders resembled that of newly diagnosed patients. Compared with healthy donors, newly diagnosed patients reportedly showed lower baseline TCR diversity. Any patient who commenced nivolumab under 1 year after ASCT was excluded. Prior therapy or disease activity may underlie the repertoire differences, whose causes remain undefined.

The CDR3 extends over 14 amino acids. V was pared by 0 bases and J by 2 bases, with 1 base of the junction left unmatched. The germline gives CDR1 SGHDT, CDR2 YYEEEE. Concerning this clone: Its matching antigen is unknown.

The data were produced by immunoSEQ multiplex PCR, yet TCRdb's version contains in-frame clones alone and is incomplete. The sample lists about 110,000 clones; roughly nine tenths were seen once. All patients experienced relapse after autologous stem cell transplantation, and brentuximab vedotin exposure was variable. The genes are TRBV5-6 and TRBJ2-7; 8 positions match TRBD1. The sequencing here drew on peripheral blood mononuclear cells (PBMCs), taken before the second cycle of nivolumab. The sequence was obtained from a human donor with classical Hodgkin lymphoma. The CDR3 here is CASSLGGQAYEQYF. The CDR3 DNA reads as TGTGCCAGCAGCTTGGGGGGACAGGCCTACGAGCAGTACTTC.